Presented here are 21 T cell receptor beta chains from one specimen sequenced in a study of blood T cells in healthy people across ages. For the second PCR, which ran for about 6 to 11 cycles, a sample-barcoded 5' primer and a J-beta primer mix were used. From the 5' RACE reads, TCRdb called clonotypes with MiXCR, one entry per CDR3 protein. The sample has hundreds of thousands of distinct CDR3 sequences; over 20% are singletons. The sample consisted of blood. All receptors derive from a man in his 70s in good health.

This clonotype was seen more than once but under ten times. The chain is built from TRBV2 and TRBJ2-2; either TRBD1 or TRBD2 may fit D (5 bases each). The CDR3 has 15 residues. Trimming pared 5 bases from V and 1 base from J, leaving 11 bases between. Germline loops: CDR1 SNHLY, CDR2 FYNNEI. DNA for the CDR3: TGTGCCAGCAGTAGGGACGGCCAGAACACCGGGGAGCTGTTTTTT. Its protein is CASSRDGQNTGELFF.

This clonotype was seen only a few times. The V call is TRBV6-2 or TRBV6-3, the J call TRBJ1-4; no clear D gene. Germline CDR1 is MNHEY and CDR2 is SVGEGT. This CDR3 contains 14 residues. V was cut by 6 bases and J by 12 bases, with 20 bases left in between. CDR3 bases: TGTGCCAGCAGCTACCCCGGGGTCCGTCGGGAACTGTTTTTT. Its translation is CASSYPGVRRELFF.

This clonotype occurred many times. One end of the junction varies from germline; a read error may be responsible. This chain links TRBV27 with TRBJ1-4; TRBD1 matches 9 bases. This CDR3 has 13 residues. Per the germline V gene, CDR1 is MNHEY and CDR2 is SMNVEV (reference sequence). This chain's CDR3 is CASRPVDRTGALF. Here the CDR3 DNA reads TGTGCCAGCAGACCCGTCGATCGGACAGGGGCCCTTTTT.

The chain has TRBV18 and TRBJ1-4; tentatively, D is TRBD1 (5 bases). CDR3 length: 13 residues. Between the trimmed V and J ends, which lost 5 bases and 8 bases, there was a span of 12 bases. The germline V gene has CDR1 KGHSH and CDR2 LQKENI. The CDR3 here is CASSSQGLEKLFF. The DNA of the CDR3 is TGTGCCAGCTCATCCCAGGGTTTAGAAAAACTGTTTTTT.

To note about this clonotype: Sequence at one end of the junction differs from germline and may be a read error. The V gene is TRBV20-1, the J gene TRBJ1-2; D is perhaps TRBD1 (5 bases). Germline CDR1 DFQATT, CDR2 SNEGSKA (reference sequence). The CDR3 extends over 13 amino acids. CDR3 sequence: CSAQGTLSYGHTF. CDR3 sequence (DNA): TGCAGTGCCCAGGGTACCCTGTCCTATGGCCACACCTTC.

The chain couples TRBV20-1 to TRBJ1-1; 7 bases match TRBD1. The CDR3 is 15 residues long. From germline, CDR1 is DFQATT and CDR2 SNEGSKA (reference sequence). Trimming cost V 0 bases and J 0 bases; bases outside gene matches: 4. CDR3 coding DNA: TGCAGTGCTAGAGACGCAACAGGGGTGAACACTGAAGCTTTCTTT. Translating it yields CSARDATGVNTEAFF.

CDR3 in DNA: TGTGCCAGCAGCCAAGATACAGCCGGGGTAGGCGAGCAGTTCTTC. As protein: CASSQDTAGVGEQFF. The V and J genes are TRBV3-1 and TRBJ2-1; D is perhaps TRBD2 (5 bases). CDR1 is LGHDT, CDR2 YNNKEL, per germline (reference sequence). This CDR3 region has 15 residues. Trimming stripped 0 bases from V and 10 bases from J, with 16 bases between.

V gene TRBV6-1 combines with J gene TRBJ1-2; a weak D match, TRBD1 (6 bases). The V end lost 5 bases, the J end lost 1 base, and 23 bases lay between the germline ends. The V gene's germline CDR1 is MNHNS and CDR2 SASEGT. The CDR3 spans 18 residues. CDR3 sequence: CASSRSGGAVSLNYGYTF. The CDR3 nucleotides read TGTGCCAGCAGTCGCAGTGGGGGGGCTGTCTCACTTAACTATGGCTACACCTTC.

In this sample, this clonotype turned up a few times. The chain is built from TRBV20-1 and TRBJ2-7; 8 nucleotides align to TRBD2. The CDR3 runs to 13 residues. The ends lost 8 bases at V and 1 base at J; junction bases unmatched: 7. CDR1 is DFQATT, CDR2 SNEGSKA, per germline (reference sequence). For the CDR3, the DNA is TGCAGTTCCCTCGGGGGGGTGTCCTACGAGCAGTACTTC. This encodes CSSLGGVSYEQYF.

V usage is TRBV12-3 or TRBV12-4 and J usage is TRBJ2-5, with TRBD2 matching 10 bases. The J call may be faulty, since TRBJ2-1 better matches the DNA end. CDR3 length equals 18 residues. This CDR3 is CASSLGFAFLAGVNEQFF. For the CDR3, the DNA is TGTGCCAGCAGTTTAGGGTTCGCCTTTCTAGCGGGAGTCAATGAGCAGTTCTTC.

This sequence joins TRBV7-2 and TRBJ2-5; no firm D call. The J call is doubtful: the DNA matches TRBJ2-7 better. CDR1 and CDR2 from the germline V gene are SGHTA and FQGNSA. This CDR3 has 13 amino acids. This CDR3 is CASSLAEVYEQYF. The CDR3 DNA follows: TGTGCCAGCAGCTTAGCAGAGGTTTACGAGCAGTACTTC.

This clonotype has a handful of counts. The chain uses TRBV7-2 and TRBJ1-4; D is undetermined. The germline V gene encodes CDR1 SGHTA and CDR2 FQGNSA. The CDR3 covers 14 residues. The V end was cut by 2 bases, the J end by 0 bases, with 4 bases between. The CDR3 coding sequence is TGTGCCAGCAGCTTATCATCAACTAATGAAAAACTGTTTTTT. Its translation is CASSLSSTNEKLFF.

The chain employs TRBV30 and TRBJ2-5; no clear D. The V and J ends lost 4 bases and 7 bases respectively, with 10 bases between them. The V gene's germline CDR1 is GTSNPN and CDR2 SVGIG (reference sequence). The CDR3 is 11 amino acids. CDR3 DNA sequence: TGTGCCTGGACGGATTTTTGGACCCAGTACTTC. Encoded protein: CAWTDFWTQYF.

This clonotype was observed a handful of times. The gene calls are TRBV6-6 and TRBJ1-2; 9 positions agree with TRBD1. The germline CDR1 and CDR2 sequences are MNHNY and SVGAGI (reference sequence). V was clipped by 2 bases and J by 5 bases; unmatched bases: 6. The CDR3 covers 15 residues. The CDR3 here is CASSYGQGWEYGYTF. DNA for the CDR3: TGTGCCAGCAGTTACGGACAGGGGTGGGAGTATGGCTACACCTTC.

This clonotype has more than one count but fewer than ten. This sequence joins TRBV6-5 and TRBJ1-1, with D maybe TRBD1 (5 bases). There are 14 residues in the CDR3. CDR1 is MNHEY and CDR2 is SVGAGI in the germline V gene. V lost 2 bases, J lost 3 bases, and 10 bases lay in between. This chain's CDR3 is CASSYTDRDTEAFF. CDR3 nucleotides: TGTGCCAGCAGTTACACTGACAGAGACACTGAAGCTTTCTTT.

This rearrangement joins TRBV15 to TRBJ2-3; 11 positions match TRBD1. The CDR3 consists of 14 residues. Germline V lookup: CDR1 LNHNV, CDR2 YYDKDF (reference sequence). Trimming at V came to 3 bases and at J to 5 bases, leaving 1 base not matched to a gene. CDR3 residues: CATSRDRGQDTQYF. The CDR3 nucleotides are TGTGCCACCAGCAGGGACAGGGGGCAAGATACGCAGTATTTT.

J is TRBJ2-7 and V is TRBV28; 7 bases fit TRBD1. The trim removed 6 bases at V and 3 bases at J, leaving 8 bases unmatched. The CDR3 loop spans 14 amino acids. Germline CDR1 reads MDHEN; CDR2 reads SYDVKM. This CDR3 is CASSLGQADYEQYF. The CDR3 DNA reads TGTGCCAGCAGCTTAGGACAGGCGGACTACGAGCAGTACTTC.

This clonotype has just a few counts. The J gene is TRBJ2-4, the V gene TRBV5-6, with D perhaps assigned TRBD1 or TRBD2 (5 bases each). Germline V lookup: CDR1 SGHDT, CDR2 YYEEEE. The CDR3 runs 14 residues. Trimming took 1 base from V and 7 from J, leaving 12 bases between them. In nucleotides, the CDR3 is TGTGCCAGCAGCTTGTACCGGGACGGGAACATTCAGTACTTC. Translated, it gives CASSLYRDGNIQYF.

This clonotype showed up just a few times. In DNA form, the CDR3 reads TGTGCCAGCAGCCCCGAGTCCTACGAGCAGTACGTC. Protein sequence: CASSPESYEQYV. The rearrangement links TRBV13 to TRBJ2-7, with D unresolved. The V end lost 5 bases, the J end lost 1 base, and 6 bases lay between the germline ends. Germline V gene sequence: CDR1 PRHDT, CDR2 FYEKMQ (reference sequence). The length of the CDR3 is 12 residues.

The CDR3 DNA reads TGTGCCAGCAGTTACTCGGGACCAGCGGGAACCTACAATGAGCAGTTCTTC. Translating gives CASSYSGPAGTYNEQFF. The chain uses TRBV6-2 or TRBV6-3 and TRBJ2-1; TRBD2 matches 7 bases. The CDR3 length is 17 residues. V dropped 0 bases and J dropped 2; count of bases not matched to a gene: 7. Germline V lookup: CDR1 MNHEY, CDR2 SVGEGT.

This clonotype was counted a few times. The chain carries TRBV11-2 and TRBJ2-2; perhaps TRBD2 as D (6 bases). The germline V gene has CDR1 SGHAT and CDR2 FQNNGV. V lost 5 bases to trimming and J lost 0 bases, with 10 bases between them. The CDR3 has 15 residues. CDR3 sequence reads: CASSVRGANTGELFF. In DNA, the CDR3 is TGTGCCAGCAGCGTGCGGGGCGCGAACACCGGGGAGCTGTTTTTT.